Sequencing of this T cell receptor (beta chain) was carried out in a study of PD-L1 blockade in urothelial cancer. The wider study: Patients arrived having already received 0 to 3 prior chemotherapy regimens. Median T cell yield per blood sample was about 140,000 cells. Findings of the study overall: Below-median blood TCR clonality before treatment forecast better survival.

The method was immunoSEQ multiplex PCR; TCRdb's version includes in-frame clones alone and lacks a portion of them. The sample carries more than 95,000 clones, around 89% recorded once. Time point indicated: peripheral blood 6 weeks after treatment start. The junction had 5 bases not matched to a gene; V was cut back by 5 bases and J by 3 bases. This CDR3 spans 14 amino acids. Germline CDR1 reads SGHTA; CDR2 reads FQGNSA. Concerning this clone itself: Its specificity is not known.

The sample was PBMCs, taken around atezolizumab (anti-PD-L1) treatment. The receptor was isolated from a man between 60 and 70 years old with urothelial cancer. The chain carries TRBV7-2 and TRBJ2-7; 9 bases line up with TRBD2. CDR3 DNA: TGTGCCAGCAGCCTGACTAGCGGCTACTACGAGCAGTACTTC. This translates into CASSLTSGYYEQYF.